The sequence of this T cell receptor (beta chain) was determined in a study of tumor and adjacent non-tumor tissue in lung cancer. The wider study: Patients were aged roughly 31 to 76, roughly 9 men and a handful of women, stage I to III.

A word on this clonotype: Its antigen is as yet unknown.

Germline CDR1 MDHEN, CDR2 SYDVKM. Trimming left V 8 bases short and J 9 bases short, with 32 bases between. This CDR3 has 18 residues. The template was RNA from unsorted bulk tissue. Findings of the study overall: TCR diversity was significantly greater in tumor than normal lung tissue. Top 100 clones took a larger repertoire share in normal lung.

A modified ARM-PCR protocol with three rounds of nested PCR amplified TCRbeta. Each CDR3 protein gets one entry after TCRdb re-called the multiplex PCR reads with MiXCR. In the table there are 81,000 or so distinct CDR3 sequences, around 75% of which are singletons. The sequence came from a woman aged 50 to 60 with non-small cell lung cancer. The sample comprised lung tumor tissue. The gene calls are TRBV28 and TRBJ2-1, with D perhaps TRBD2 (7 bases). CDR3 sequence: CASAKHGGLGGRRGEQFF. As DNA, the CDR3 is TGTGCCAGCGCGAAACATGGGGGGCTCGGCGGGAGAAGGGGTGAGCAGTTCTTC.